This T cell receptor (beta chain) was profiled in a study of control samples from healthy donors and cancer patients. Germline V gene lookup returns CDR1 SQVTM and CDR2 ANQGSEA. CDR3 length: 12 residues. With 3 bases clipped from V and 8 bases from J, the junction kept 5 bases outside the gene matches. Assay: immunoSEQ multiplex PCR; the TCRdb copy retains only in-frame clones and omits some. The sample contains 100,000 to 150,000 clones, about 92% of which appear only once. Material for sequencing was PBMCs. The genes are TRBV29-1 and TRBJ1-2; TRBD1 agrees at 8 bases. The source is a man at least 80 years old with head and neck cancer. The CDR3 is CSVDRTGTGYTF. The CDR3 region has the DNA TGCAGCGTTGATAGGACAGGGACGGGCTACACCTTC.